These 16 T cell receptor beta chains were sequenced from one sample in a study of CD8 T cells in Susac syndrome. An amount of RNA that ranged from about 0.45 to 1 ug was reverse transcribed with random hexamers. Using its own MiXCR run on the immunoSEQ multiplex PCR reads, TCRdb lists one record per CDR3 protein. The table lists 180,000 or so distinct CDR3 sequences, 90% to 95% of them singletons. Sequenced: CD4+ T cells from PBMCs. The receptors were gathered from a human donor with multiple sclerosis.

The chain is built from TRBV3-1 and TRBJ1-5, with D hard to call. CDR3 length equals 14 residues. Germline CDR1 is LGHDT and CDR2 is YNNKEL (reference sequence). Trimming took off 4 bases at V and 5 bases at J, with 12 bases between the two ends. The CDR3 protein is CASSPRLGDQPQHF. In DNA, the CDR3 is TGTGCCAGCAGCCCCAGATTAGGCGATCAGCCCCAGCATTTT.

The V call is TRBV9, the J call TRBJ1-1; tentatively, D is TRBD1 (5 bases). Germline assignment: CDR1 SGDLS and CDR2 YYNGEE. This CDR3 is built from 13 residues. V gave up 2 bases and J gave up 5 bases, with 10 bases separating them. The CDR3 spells CASSVNRFTEAFF. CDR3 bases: TGTGCCAGCAGCGTTAACAGGTTTACTGAAGCTTTCTTT.

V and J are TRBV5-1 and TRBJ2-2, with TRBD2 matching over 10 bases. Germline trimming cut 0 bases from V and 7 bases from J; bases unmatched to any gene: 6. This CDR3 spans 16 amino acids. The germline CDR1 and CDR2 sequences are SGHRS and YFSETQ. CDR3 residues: CASSLGPGLADGELFF. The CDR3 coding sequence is TGCGCCAGCAGCTTGGGCCCCGGACTAGCGGACGGGGAGCTGTTTTTT.

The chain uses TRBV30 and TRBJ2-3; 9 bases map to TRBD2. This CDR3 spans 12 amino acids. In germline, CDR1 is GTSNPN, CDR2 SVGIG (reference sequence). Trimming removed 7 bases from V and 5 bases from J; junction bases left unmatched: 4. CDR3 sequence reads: CASGLAEDTQYF. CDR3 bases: TGTGCCTCGGGACTAGCAGAAGATACGCAGTATTTT.

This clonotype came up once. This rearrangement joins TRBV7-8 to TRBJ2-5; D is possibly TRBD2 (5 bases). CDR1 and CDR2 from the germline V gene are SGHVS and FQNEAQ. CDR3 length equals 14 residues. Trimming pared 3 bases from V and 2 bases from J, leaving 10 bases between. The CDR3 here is CASSLGSRQETQYF. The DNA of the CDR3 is TGTGCCAGCAGCTTGGGGAGCAGACAAGAGACCCAGTACTTC.

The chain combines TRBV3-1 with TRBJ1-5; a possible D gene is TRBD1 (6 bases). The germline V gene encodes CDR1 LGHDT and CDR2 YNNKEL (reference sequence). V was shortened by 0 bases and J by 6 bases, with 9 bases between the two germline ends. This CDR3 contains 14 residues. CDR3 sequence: CASSQDRGGQPQHF. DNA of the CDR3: TGTGCCAGCAGCCAAGATAGAGGGGGTCAGCCCCAGCATTTT.

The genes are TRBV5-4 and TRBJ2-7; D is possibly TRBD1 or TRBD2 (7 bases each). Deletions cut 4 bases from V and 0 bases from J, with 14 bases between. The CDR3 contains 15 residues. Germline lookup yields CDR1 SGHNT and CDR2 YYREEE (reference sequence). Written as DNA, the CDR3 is TGTGCCAGCAGCCCTCAGGGGGGGATCTCCTACGAGCAGTACTTC. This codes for CASSPQGGISYEQYF. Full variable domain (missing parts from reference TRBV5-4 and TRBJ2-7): ETGVTQSPTHLIKTRGQQVTLRCSSQSGHNTVSWYQQALGQGPQFIFQYYREEENGRGNFPPRFSGLQFPNYSSELNVNALELDDSALYLCASSPQGGISYEQYFGPGTRLTVT.

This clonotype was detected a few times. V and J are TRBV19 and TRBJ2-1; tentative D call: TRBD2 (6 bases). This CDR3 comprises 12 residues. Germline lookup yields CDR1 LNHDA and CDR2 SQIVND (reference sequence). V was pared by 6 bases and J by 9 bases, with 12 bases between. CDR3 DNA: TGTGCCAGTAGCCCCCCCGGGGGTGAGCAGTTCTTC. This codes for CASSPPGGEQFF.

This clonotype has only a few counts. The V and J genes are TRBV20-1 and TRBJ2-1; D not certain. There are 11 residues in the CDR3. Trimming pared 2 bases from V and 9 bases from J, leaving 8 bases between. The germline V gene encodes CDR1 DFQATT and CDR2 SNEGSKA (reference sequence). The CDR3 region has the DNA TGCAGTGCTAGATTGGACCTTGAGCAGTTCTTC. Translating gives CSARLDLEQFF.

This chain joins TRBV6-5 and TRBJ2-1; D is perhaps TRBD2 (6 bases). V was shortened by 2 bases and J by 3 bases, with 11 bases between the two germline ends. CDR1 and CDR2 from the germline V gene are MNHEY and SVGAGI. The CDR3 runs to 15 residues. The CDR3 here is CASSYAGTNYNEQFF. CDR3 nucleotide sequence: TGTGCCAGCAGTTACGCGGGGACGAACTACAATGAGCAGTTCTTC.

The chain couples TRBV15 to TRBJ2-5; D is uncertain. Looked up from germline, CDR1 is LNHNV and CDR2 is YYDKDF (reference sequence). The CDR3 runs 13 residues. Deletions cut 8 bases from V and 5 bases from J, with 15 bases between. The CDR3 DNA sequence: TGTGCCACCGGACGGCCCCTCGGGGAGACCCAGTACTTC. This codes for CATGRPLGETQYF.

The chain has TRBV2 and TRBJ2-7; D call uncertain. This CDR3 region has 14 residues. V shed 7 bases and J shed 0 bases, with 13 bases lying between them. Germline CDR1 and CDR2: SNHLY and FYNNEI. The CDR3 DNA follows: TGTGCCAGCAACTATGGTGGGGACTCCTACGAGCAGTACTTC. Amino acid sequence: CASNYGGDSYEQYF. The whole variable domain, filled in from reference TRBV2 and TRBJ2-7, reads EPEVTQTPSHQVTQMGQEVILRCVPISNHLYFYWYRQILGQKVEFLVSFYNNEISEKSEIFDDQFSVERPDGSNFTLKIRSTKLEDSAMYFCASNYGGDSYEQYFGPGTRLTVT.

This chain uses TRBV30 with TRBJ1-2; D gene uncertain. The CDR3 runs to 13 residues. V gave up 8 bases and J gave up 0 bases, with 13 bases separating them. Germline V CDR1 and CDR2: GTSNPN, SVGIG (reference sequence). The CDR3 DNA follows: TGTGCCGGCACCGGGCCTTCTAACTATGGCTACACCTTC. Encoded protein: CAGTGPSNYGYTF.

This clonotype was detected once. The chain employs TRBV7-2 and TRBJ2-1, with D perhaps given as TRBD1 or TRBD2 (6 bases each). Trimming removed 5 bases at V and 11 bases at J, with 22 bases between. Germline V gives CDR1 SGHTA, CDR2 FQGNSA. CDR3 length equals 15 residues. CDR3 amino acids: CASSEPRGLRVKQFF. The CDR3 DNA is TGTGCCAGCAGCGAACCCCGGGGGCTTAGGGTTAAGCAGTTCTTC.

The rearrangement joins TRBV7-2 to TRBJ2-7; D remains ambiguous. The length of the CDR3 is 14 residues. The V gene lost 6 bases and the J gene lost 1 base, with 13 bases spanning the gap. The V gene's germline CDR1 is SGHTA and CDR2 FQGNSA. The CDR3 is CASSSKVFSYEQYF. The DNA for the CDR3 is TGTGCCAGCAGTTCAAAGGTCTTTTCCTACGAGCAGTACTTC.

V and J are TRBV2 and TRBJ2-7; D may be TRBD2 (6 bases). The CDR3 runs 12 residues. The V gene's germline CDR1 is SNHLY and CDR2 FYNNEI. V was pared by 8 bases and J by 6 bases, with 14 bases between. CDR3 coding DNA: TGTGCCAGCTTGGAAGGAGGGTTCGAGCAGTACTTC. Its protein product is CASLEGGFEQYF. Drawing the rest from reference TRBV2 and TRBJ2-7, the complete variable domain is EPEVTQTPSHQVTQMGQEVILRCVPISNHLYFYWYRQILGQKVEFLVSFYNNEISEKSEIFDDQFSVERPDGSNFTLKIRSTKLEDSAMYFCASLEGGFEQYFGPGTRLTVT.